This T cell receptor beta chain was captured by sequencing in a study of early T cells in non-severe SARS-CoV-2 infection. Germline CDR1 reads MRHNA; CDR2 reads SNTAGT. After removal of 4 bases from V and 1 base from J, the junction contained 0 bases not matched to a gene. The length of the CDR3 is 14 residues. This clonotype was seen at least ten times. TCRdb analysed the 5' RACE reads with MiXCR anew, one entry per CDR3 protein. Of about 60,000 distinct CDR3 sequences listed, around 5.2% are singletons. The TCR originated in an adult who was a healthcare worker with PCR-confirmed SARS-CoV-2 infection or an uninfected control (not recorded which). The chain has TRBV6-4 and TRBJ2-3, with 9 nucleotides matching TRBD2. Specimen: whole blood. CDR3 sequence reads: CASSGTSGTDTQYF. The CDR3 DNA follows: TGTGCCAGCAGTGGGACTAGCGGCACAGATACGCAGTATTTT.